These 10 T cell receptor beta chains were all obtained from the same sample, sequenced in a study of blood T cell repertoires in COVID-19. Assay: immunoSEQ multiplex PCR; the TCRdb copy retains only in-frame clones and omits some. The sample yields tens of thousands of clones, around 80% seen once. Sequenced sample: peripheral blood. The receptors shown here come from a man aged 80 or over with active or convalescent COVID-19.

The chain has TRBV7-9 and TRBJ1-2, with 7 bases identical to TRBD1. Germline-derived CDR1 and CDR2 are SEHNR and FQNEAQ (reference sequence). The CDR3 runs to 15 residues. V shed 3 bases and J 2 bases; nucleotides not matched to a gene: 6. The CDR3 loop reads CASSFLQGKNYGYTF. CDR3 in DNA: TGTGCCAGCAGCTTTCTACAGGGGAAGAACTATGGCTACACCTTC. Complete variable domain (other parts from reference TRBV7-9 and TRBJ1-2): DTGVSQNPRHKITKRGQNVTFRCDPISEHNRLYWYRQTLGQGPEFLTYFQNEAQLEKSRLLSDRFSAERPKGSFSTLEIQRTEQGDSAMYLCASSFLQGKNYGYTFGSGTRLTVV.

This rearrangement joins TRBV12-5 to TRBJ2-1; a possible D gene is TRBD2 (6 bases). Trimming cost V 3 bases and J 5 bases, with 8 bases left between them. Looked up from germline, CDR1 is LGHNT and CDR2 is FRNRAP. The CDR3 contains 13 residues. DNA of the CDR3: TGTGCTAGTGGTTTTCGGGAGAACAATGAGCAGTTCTTC. Amino acids: CASGFRENNEQFF.

This sequence joins TRBV30 and TRBJ1-6, with D tentatively TRBD1 (5 bases). Germline assignment: CDR1 GTSNPN and CDR2 SVGIG (reference sequence). This CDR3 has 15 amino acids. Trimming shortened V by 0 bases and J by 2 bases, and 8 bases separated the two germline ends. In DNA form, the CDR3 reads TGTGCCTGGAGTGTGGGCAGGGCCTATAATTCACCCCTCCACTTT. Translated, it gives CAWSVGRAYNSPLHF.

This sequence joins TRBV19 and TRBJ1-1; 7 bases align to TRBD1. The ends lost 4 bases at V and 3 bases at J; junction bases unmatched: 5. The germline gives CDR1 LNHDA, CDR2 SQIVND (reference sequence). The CDR3 has 14 residues. Here the CDR3 reads CASSNDRDDTEAFF. The CDR3 coding sequence is TGTGCCAGTAGTAATGACAGGGATGACACTGAAGCTTTCTTT. Drawing the rest from reference TRBV19 and TRBJ1-1, the complete variable domain is DGGITQSPKYLFRKEGQNVTLSCEQNLNHDAMYWYRQDPGQGLRLIYYSQIVNDFQKGDIAEGYSVSREKKESFPLTVTSAQKNPTAFYLCASSNDRDDTEAFFGQGTRLTVV.

This chain links TRBV29-1 with TRBJ2-1; 8 bases fit TRBD2. CDR3 size: 12 residues. Germline CDR1 and CDR2: SQVTM and ANQGSEA. V trimming: 3 bases; J trimming: 12 bases; junction bases outside the gene matches: 7. The CDR3 sequence: CSVDLAGGWQFF. CDR3 sequence (DNA): TGCAGCGTTGATCTCGCGGGGGGCTGGCAGTTCTTC.

The chain has TRBV7-9 and TRBJ2-3; D is perhaps TRBD1 (6 bases). CDR3 length: 13 amino acids. Germline V lookup: CDR1 SEHNR, CDR2 FQNEAQ (reference sequence). V lost 5 bases to trimming and J lost 4 bases, with 10 bases between them. CDR3 in amino acids: CASSEQGPDTQYF. The CDR3 DNA sequence: TGTGCCAGCAGCGAACAGGGCCCAGATACGCAGTATTTT.

This clone was recorded only once. The V and J genes are TRBV7-2 and TRBJ2-1, with 7 positions matching TRBD1. The CDR3 contains 13 residues. V gave up 6 bases and J gave up 8 bases; unmatched junction bases: 7. CDR1 is SGHTA and CDR2 is FQGNSA in the germline V gene. CDR3 loop: CASSSGTVDEQFF. The CDR3 DNA sequence: TGTGCCAGCAGTTCCGGGACAGTCGATGAGCAGTTCTTC.

The chain employs TRBV6-1 and TRBJ2-7; 10 nucleotides line up with TRBD2. The length of the CDR3 is 20 residues. V was pared by 2 bases and J by 6 bases, with 22 bases of the junction left unmatched. The germline CDR1 and CDR2 sequences are MNHNS and SASEGT. CDR3 sequence: CASSELGRGRAGGPVGEQYF. DNA of the CDR3: TGTGCCAGCAGTGAACTCGGGAGGGGTCGAGCGGGGGGGCCGGTAGGCGAGCAGTACTTC.

The chain uses TRBV6-5 and TRBJ2-7, with 11 bases identical to TRBD1. The CDR3 sequence is 14 residues long. Germline assignment: CDR1 MNHEY and CDR2 SVGAGI. V gave up 2 bases and J gave up 3 bases; unmatched junction bases: 0. CDR3 sequence: CASSYGTGGYEQYF. The DNA for the CDR3 is TGTGCCAGCAGTTACGGGACAGGGGGCTACGAGCAGTACTTC.

CDR3: CASSLGVNSYEQYF. The CDR3 DNA reads TGTGCCAGCAGCTTAGGTGTCAACTCCTACGAGCAGTACTTC. The chain couples TRBV11-3 to TRBJ2-7; no clear D. Trimming took off 1 base at V and 0 bases at J, with 7 bases between the two ends. This CDR3 spans 14 amino acids. Per germline, CDR1 SGHNT and CDR2 YENEEA.